This T cell receptor (beta chain) appears in the sequencing data of a study of a mutant IDH1 vaccine in newly diagnosed glioma. CDR1 is SGHVS, CDR2 FNYEAQ, per germline. The CDR3 has 13 residues. J was trimmed by 5 bases and V by 4 bases; bases with no gene match: 2. Using immunoSEQ multiplex PCR, the repertoire was profiled, and TCRdb retains in-frame clones only, with some absent. Among tens of thousands of clones listed, 75% to 85% were seen once. Details on this clone: What it recognizes is unknown.

Time point specified: week 35, safety follow-up. In the vaccine, a single dose held 300 ug of the mutant IDH1 20-mer peptide, along with topical imiquimod. Source: PBMCs, taken from a glioma patient whose treatment included an IDH1 peptide vaccine. The chain couples TRBV7-6 to TRBJ2-1; 7 bases line up with TRBD2. This sequence was found in a man between 40 and 49 years old with glioma. The CDR3 DNA sequence: TGTGCCAGCAGCTCAGCGGGAAACAATGAGCAGTTCTTC. Translated: CASSSAGNNEQFF.